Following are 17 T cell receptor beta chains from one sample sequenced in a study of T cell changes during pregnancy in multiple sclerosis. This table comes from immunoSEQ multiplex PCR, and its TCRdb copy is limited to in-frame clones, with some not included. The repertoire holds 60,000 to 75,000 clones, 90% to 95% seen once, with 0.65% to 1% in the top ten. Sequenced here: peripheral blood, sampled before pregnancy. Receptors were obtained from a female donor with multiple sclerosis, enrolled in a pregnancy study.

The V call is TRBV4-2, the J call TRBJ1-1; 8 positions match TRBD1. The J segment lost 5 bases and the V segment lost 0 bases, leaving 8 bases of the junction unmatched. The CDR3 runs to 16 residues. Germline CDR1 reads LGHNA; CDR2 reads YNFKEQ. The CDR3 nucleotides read TGTGCCAGCAGCCAAGATAAGCCAGGGGGCGTAACTGAAGCTTTCTTT. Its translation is CASSQDKPGGVTEAFF.

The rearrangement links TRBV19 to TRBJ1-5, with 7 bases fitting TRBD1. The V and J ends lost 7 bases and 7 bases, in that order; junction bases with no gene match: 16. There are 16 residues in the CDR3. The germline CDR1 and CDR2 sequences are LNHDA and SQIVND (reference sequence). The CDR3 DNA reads TGTGCCAGTACTGACCTTCCAGGGGGAGGCAGGCAGCCCCAGCATTTT. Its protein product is CASTDLPGGGRQPQHF.

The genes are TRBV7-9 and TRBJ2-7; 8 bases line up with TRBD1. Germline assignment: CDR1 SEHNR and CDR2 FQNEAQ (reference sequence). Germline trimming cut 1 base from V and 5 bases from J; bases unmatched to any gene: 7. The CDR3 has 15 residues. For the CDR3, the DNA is TGTGCCAGCAGCTTAGTTACAGGGGGTTCCCACGAGCAGTACTTC. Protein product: CASSLVTGGSHEQYF.

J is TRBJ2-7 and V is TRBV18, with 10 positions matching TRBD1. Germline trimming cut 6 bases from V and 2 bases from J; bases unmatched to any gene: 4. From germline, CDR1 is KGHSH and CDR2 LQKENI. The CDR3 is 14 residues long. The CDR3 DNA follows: TGTGCCAGCTCCACGGACAGGGGGGCCTACGAGCAGTACTTC. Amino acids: CASSTDRGAYEQYF.

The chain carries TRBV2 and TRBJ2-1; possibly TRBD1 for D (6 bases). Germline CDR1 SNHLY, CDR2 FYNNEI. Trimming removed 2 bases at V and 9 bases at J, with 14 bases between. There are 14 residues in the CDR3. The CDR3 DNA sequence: TGTGCCAGCAGTGAACACTACAGGGTCACTGAGCAGTTCTTC. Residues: CASSEHYRVTEQFF.

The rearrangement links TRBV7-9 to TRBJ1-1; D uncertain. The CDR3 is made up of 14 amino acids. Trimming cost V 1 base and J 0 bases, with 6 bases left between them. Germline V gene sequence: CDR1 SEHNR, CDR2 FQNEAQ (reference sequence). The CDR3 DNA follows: TGTGCCAGCAGCTTAGGGCAGATGAACACTGAAGCTTTCTTT. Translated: CASSLGQMNTEAFF.

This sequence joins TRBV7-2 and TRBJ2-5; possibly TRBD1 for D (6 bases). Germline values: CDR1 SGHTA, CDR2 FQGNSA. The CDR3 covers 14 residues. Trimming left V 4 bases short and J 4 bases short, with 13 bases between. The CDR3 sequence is CASSSRGLGETQYF. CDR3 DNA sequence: TGTGCCAGCAGCTCGAGGGGGTTAGGAGAGACCCAGTACTTC.

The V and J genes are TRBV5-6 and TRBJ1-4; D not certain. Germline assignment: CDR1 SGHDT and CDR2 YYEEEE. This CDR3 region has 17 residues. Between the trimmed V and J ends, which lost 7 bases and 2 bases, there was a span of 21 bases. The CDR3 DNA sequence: TGTGCCAGCTTCTCAATCGGGGTTACTGGCACTAATGAAAAACTGTTTTTT. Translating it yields CASFSIGVTGTNEKLFF.

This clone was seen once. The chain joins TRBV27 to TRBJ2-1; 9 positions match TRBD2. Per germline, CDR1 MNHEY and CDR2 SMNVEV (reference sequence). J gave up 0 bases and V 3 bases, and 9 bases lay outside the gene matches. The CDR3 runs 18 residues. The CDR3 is CASSFLAGPPSSYNEQFF. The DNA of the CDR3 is TGTGCCAGCAGTTTTCTAGCGGGGCCGCCATCCTCCTACAATGAGCAGTTCTTC.

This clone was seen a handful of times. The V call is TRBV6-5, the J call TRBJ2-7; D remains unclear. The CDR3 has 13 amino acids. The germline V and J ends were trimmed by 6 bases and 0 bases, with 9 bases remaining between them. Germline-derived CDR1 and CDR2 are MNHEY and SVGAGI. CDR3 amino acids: CASRTDSSYEQYF. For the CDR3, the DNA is TGTGCCAGCAGAACTGATAGCTCCTACGAGCAGTACTTC.

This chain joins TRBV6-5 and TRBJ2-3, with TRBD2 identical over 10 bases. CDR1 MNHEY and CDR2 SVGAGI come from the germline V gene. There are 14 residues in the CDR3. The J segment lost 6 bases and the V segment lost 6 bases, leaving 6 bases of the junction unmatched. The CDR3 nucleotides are TGTGCCAGCAGAAAGAGCGGGGGGGCGGATACGCAGTATTTT. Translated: CASRKSGGADTQYF.

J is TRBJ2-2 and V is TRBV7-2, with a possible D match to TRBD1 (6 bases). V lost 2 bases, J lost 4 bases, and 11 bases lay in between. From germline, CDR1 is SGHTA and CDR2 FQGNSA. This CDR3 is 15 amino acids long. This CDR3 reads CASSLLTGSTGELFF. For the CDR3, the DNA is TGTGCCAGCAGCTTACTAACAGGGAGCACCGGGGAGCTGTTTTTT. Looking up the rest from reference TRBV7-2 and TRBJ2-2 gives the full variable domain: GAGVSQSPSNKVTEKGKDVELRCDPISGHTALYWYRQSLGQGLEFLIYFQGNSAPDKSGLPSDRFSAERTGGSVSTLTIQRTQQEDSAVYLCASSLLTGSTGELFFGEGSRLTVL.

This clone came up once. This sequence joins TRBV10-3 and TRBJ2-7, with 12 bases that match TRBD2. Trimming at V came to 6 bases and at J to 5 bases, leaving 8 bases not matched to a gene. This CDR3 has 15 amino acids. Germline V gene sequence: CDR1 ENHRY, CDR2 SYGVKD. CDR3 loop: CAIRNGLAGYDEQYF. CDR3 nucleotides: TGTGCCATCAGGAATGGACTAGCGGGGTACGACGAGCAGTACTTC.

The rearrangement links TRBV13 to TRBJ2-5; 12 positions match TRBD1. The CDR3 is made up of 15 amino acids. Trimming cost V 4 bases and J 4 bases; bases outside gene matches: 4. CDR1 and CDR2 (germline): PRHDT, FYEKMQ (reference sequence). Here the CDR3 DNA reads TGTGCCAGCAGCTCCGGGACAGGGGGCGGAGAGACCCAGTACTTC. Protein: CASSSGTGGGETQYF.

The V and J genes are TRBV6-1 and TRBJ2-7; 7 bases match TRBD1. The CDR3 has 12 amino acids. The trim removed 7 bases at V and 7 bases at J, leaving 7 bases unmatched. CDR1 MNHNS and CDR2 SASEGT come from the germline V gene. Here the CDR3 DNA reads TGTGCCAGCAAGGTCAGGGGGTGGGAGCAGTACTTC. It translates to CASKVRGWEQYF.

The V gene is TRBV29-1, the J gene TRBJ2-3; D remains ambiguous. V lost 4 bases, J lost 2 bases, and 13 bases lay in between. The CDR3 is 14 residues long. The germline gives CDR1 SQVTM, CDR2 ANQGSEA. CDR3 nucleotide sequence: TGCAGCGTTGGGGTAATGACTGTCACAGATACGCAGTATTTT. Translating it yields CSVGVMTVTDTQYF.

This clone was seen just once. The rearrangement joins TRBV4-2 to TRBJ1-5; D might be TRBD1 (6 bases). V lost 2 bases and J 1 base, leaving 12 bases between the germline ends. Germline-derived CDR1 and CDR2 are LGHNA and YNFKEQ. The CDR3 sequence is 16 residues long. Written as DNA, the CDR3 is TGTGCCAGCAGCCAAATAAGGGGGGGGAGCAATCAGCCCCAGCATTTT. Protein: CASSQIRGGSNQPQHF.